These 18 T cell receptor beta chains were all obtained from the same sample, sequenced in a study of radiotherapy plus CTLA-4 blockade in lung cancer. Only in-frame clones appear in the TCRdb table, and some are missing; sequencing was by immunoSEQ multiplex PCR. The profile shows about 48,000 clones, 86% of them singletons. The sample was peripheral blood, taken from a patient treated with radiotherapy plus ipilimumab. All receptors derive from a human donor with non-small cell lung cancer that progressed on radiotherapy plus ipilimumab. Some clones in this sample may be carry-over from other donors' samples.

The rearrangement joins TRBV14 to TRBJ2-1; TRBD2 matches 7 bases. The CDR3 length is 17 residues. Per the germline V gene, CDR1 is SGHDN and CDR2 is FVKESK. V shed 4 bases, J shed 3 bases, and the junction held 12 bases outside the gene matches. The CDR3 DNA sequence: TGTGCCAGCAGCCGCTCAATCCGGGACTACCTCTACAATGAGCAGTTCTTC. The encoded protein is CASSRSIRDYLYNEQFF. Full variable domain (rest looked up from reference TRBV14 and TRBJ2-1): EAGVTQFPSHSVIEKGQTVTLRCDPISGHDNLYWYRRVMGKEIKFLLHFVKESKQDESGMPNNRFLAERTGGTYSTLKVQPAELEDSGVYFCASSRSIRDYLYNEQFFGPGTRLTVL.

The chain recombines TRBV28 with TRBJ2-1; the match to TRBD2 covers 14 bases. The length of the CDR3 is 16 residues. From germline, CDR1 is MDHEN and CDR2 SYDVKM. Losses at the gene ends were 3 bases for V and 8 bases for J; bases not matched to a gene: 6. CDR3 in amino acids: CASSLTGTSGGDEQFF. DNA of the CDR3: TGTGCCAGCAGTTTGACCGGGACTAGCGGGGGTGATGAGCAGTTCTTC. The full variable domain, in which reference TRBV28 and TRBJ2-1 provide the parts outside the CDR3, is DVKVTQSSRYLVKRTGEKVFLECVQDMDHENMFWYRQDPGLGLRLIYFSYDVKMKEKGDIPEGYSVSREKKERFSLILESASTNQTSMYLCASSLTGTSGGDEQFFGPGTRLTVL.

V is TRBV5-4 and J is TRBJ1-1; 7 bases line up with TRBD1. The CDR3 extends over 14 amino acids. Germline lookup yields CDR1 SGHNT and CDR2 YYREEE (reference sequence). After removal of 4 bases from V and 3 bases from J, the junction contained 6 bases not matched to a gene. For the CDR3, the DNA is TGTGCCAGCAGCAAGGGGGCGCGGGACACTGAAGCTTTCTTT. It is translated as CASSKGARDTEAFF.

The gene calls are TRBV7-9 and TRBJ2-1, with 11 bases that match TRBD2. The CDR3 has 16 amino acids. The V gene end was trimmed by 5 bases and the J gene end by 8 bases; junction bases not matched to a gene: 11. The germline V gene has CDR1 SEHNR and CDR2 FQNEAQ (reference sequence). The DNA for the CDR3 is TGTGCCAGCAGCCAAGGACTAGCGGGTTCGTACTATGAGCAGTTCTTC. Translated: CASSQGLAGSYYEQFF. Combining the CDR3 with reference TRBV7-9 and TRBJ2-1 gives the whole variable domain DTGVSQNPRHKITKRGQNVTFRCDPISEHNRLYWYRQTLGQGPEFLTYFQNEAQLEKSRLLSDRFSAERPKGSFSTLEIQRTEQGDSAMYLCASSQGLAGSYYEQFFGPGTRLTVL.

The chain carries TRBV27 and TRBJ1-5; 9 bases fit TRBD1. The CDR3 consists of 15 residues. The germline CDR1 and CDR2 sequences are MNHEY and SMNVEV (reference sequence). The J segment lost 4 bases and the V segment lost 5 bases, leaving 6 bases of the junction unmatched. CDR3 sequence reads: CASSPLGQGNQPQHF. CDR3 DNA sequence: TGTGCCAGCAGTCCCCTCGGACAGGGGAATCAGCCCCAGCATTTT.

This chain uses TRBV18 with TRBJ1-1; D uncertain. The CDR3 runs 14 residues. Trimming stripped 2 bases from V and 1 base from J, with 8 bases between. Germline CDR1 is KGHSH and CDR2 is LQKENI. In nucleotides, the CDR3 is TGTGCCAGCTCACCAATAGCAGCGAACACTGAAGCTTTCTTT. As protein: CASSPIAANTEAFF. The full variable domain, with the rest looked up from reference TRBV18 and TRBJ1-1, is NAGVMQNPRHLVRRRGQEARLRCSPMKGHSHVYWYRQLPEEGLKFMVYLQKENIIDESGMPKERFSAEFPKEGPSILRIQQVVRGDSAAYFCASSPIAANTEAFFGQGTRLTVV.

The V call is TRBV5-8, the J call TRBJ2-5, with D maybe TRBD1 (5 bases). This CDR3 is 12 amino acids long. Deletions cut 0 bases from V and 6 bases from J, with 6 bases between. Germline V gene lookup returns CDR1 SGHTS and CDR2 YDEGEE. CDR3 DNA sequence: TGTGCCAGCAGCTTGGAGGGGAAGACCCAGTACTTC. It translates to CASSLEGKTQYF.

CDR3: CASSLPGQGFYEQYF. As DNA, the CDR3 is TGTGCCAGCAGTCTGCCGGGACAGGGCTTCTACGAGCAGTACTTC. The chain has TRBV27 and TRBJ2-7; the match to TRBD1 covers 9 bases. The CDR3 loop spans 15 amino acids. CDR1 MNHEY and CDR2 SMNVEV come from the germline V gene (reference sequence). J lost 3 bases, V lost 5 bases, and 8 bases had no gene match.

The chain links TRBV5-8 to TRBJ2-2; 9 positions agree with TRBD2. The CDR3 length is 16 residues. The germline V gene encodes CDR1 SGHTS and CDR2 YDEGEE. Trimming removed 0 bases from V and 2 bases from J; junction bases left unmatched: 2. The CDR3 sequence: CASSLASGINTGELFF. CDR3 sequence (DNA): TGTGCCAGCAGCTTGGCTAGCGGGATTAACACCGGGGAGCTGTTTTTT.

The genes are TRBV5-6 and TRBJ2-3, with 8 bases identical to TRBD2. With 10 bases clipped from V and 2 bases from J, the junction kept 12 bases outside the gene matches. Germline V gives CDR1 SGHDT, CDR2 YYEEEE. CDR3 size: 15 residues. CDR3 DNA: TGTGCCTCTTCGGGGGGGGCGCATTCCACAGATACGCAGTATTTT. Protein sequence: CASSGGAHSTDTQYF.

This clone was observed once. This rearrangement joins TRBV5-6 to TRBJ1-6; the D gene is possibly TRBD1 (5 bases). The CDR3 is 15 residues long. Germline CDR1 reads SGHDT; CDR2 reads YYEEEE. V lost 2 bases and J 7 bases, leaving 13 bases between the germline ends. The CDR3 region has the DNA TGTGCCAGCAGCTTAGACACGGGACTAAATTCACCCCTCCACTTT. This gives the protein CASSLDTGLNSPLHF.

This rearrangement joins TRBV10-2 to TRBJ2-7, with D maybe TRBD1 (6 bases). The CDR3 length is 14 residues. Trimming pared 4 bases from V and 3 bases from J, leaving 13 bases between. Germline CDR1 reads WSHSY; CDR2 reads SAAADI. The CDR3 bases are TGCGCCAGCAGTGTGGGGGCTGTCGGCTACGAGCAGTACTTC. The encoded protein is CASSVGAVGYEQYF.

The chain uses TRBV10-3 and TRBJ1-2, with D unresolved. CDR1 is ENHRY, CDR2 SYGVKD, per germline. V dropped 2 bases and J dropped 3 bases, with 10 bases sitting between them. The CDR3 extends over 14 amino acids. CDR3 DNA: TGTGCCATCAGTGAGACCGCGACTGACTATGGCTACACCTTC. It specifies CAISETATDYGYTF.

This clone has only one observation. For the CDR3, the DNA is TGCGCCAGCAGCTCGGAGGCTAGCGGAGGCACAGATACGCAGTATTTT. This translates into CASSSEASGGTDTQYF. The V call is TRBV5-1, the J call TRBJ2-3; TRBD2 agrees at 7 bases. V shed 3 bases and J 1 base; nucleotides not matched to a gene: 8. CDR1 and CDR2 from the germline V gene are SGHRS and YFSETQ. The CDR3 is 16 residues long.

CDR3 DNA sequence: TGTGCCAGCAGCATGACTAGCGGGAGCTCCTACGAGCAGTACTTC. It yields the protein CASSMTSGSSYEQYF. V usage is TRBV7-2 and J usage is TRBJ2-7; 12 bases fit TRBD2. The V and J ends lost 5 bases and 0 bases, in that order; junction bases with no gene match: 2. The V gene's germline CDR1 is SGHTA and CDR2 FQGNSA. The CDR3 totals 15 residues.

The genes are TRBV5-1 and TRBJ2-1; D is perhaps TRBD1 (5 bases). With 0 bases removed from V and 2 bases from J, the gap between germline ends came to 18 bases. The germline CDR1 and CDR2 sequences are SGHRS and YFSETQ. This CDR3 has 18 residues. CDR3 loop: CASSLERDSLLTYNEQFF. CDR3 nucleotides: TGCGCCAGCAGCTTGGAGCGTGACAGCCTATTAACCTACAATGAGCAGTTCTTC.

The chain couples TRBV5-1 to TRBJ2-7, with 7 bases fitting TRBD1. CDR3 length: 14 residues. Per germline, CDR1 SGHRS and CDR2 YFSETQ. V shed 3 bases, J shed 7 bases, and the junction held 10 bases outside the gene matches. The CDR3 spells CASSSRQGATEQYF. CDR3 in DNA: TGCGCCAGCAGCTCCCGACAGGGTGCTACGGAGCAGTACTTC.

This sequence joins TRBV10-3 and TRBJ1-2; 7 bases agree with TRBD1. Germline loops: CDR1 ENHRY, CDR2 SYGVKD. The CDR3 is 13 amino acids. J was trimmed by 3 bases and V by 9 bases; bases with no gene match: 7. This CDR3 reads CAMKDREDYGYTF. In nucleotides, the CDR3 is TGTGCCATGAAAGACAGGGAAGACTATGGCTACACCTTC.